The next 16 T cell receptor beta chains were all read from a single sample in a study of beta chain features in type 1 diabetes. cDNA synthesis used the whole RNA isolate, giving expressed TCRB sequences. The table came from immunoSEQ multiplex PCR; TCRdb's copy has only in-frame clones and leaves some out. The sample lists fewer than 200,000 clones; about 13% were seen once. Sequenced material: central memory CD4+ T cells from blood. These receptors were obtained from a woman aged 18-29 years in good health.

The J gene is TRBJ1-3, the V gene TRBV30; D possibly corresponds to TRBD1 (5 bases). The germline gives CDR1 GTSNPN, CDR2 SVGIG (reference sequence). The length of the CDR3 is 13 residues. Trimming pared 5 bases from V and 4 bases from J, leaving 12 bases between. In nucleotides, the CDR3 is TGTGCCTGGGACGCTAGACAGGGAAACACCATATATTTT. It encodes CAWDARQGNTIYF.

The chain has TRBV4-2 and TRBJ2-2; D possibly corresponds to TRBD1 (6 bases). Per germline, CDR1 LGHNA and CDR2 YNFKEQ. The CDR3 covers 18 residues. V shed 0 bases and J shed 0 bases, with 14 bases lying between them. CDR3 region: CASSQDRGNYANTGELFF. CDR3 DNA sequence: TGTGCCAGCAGCCAAGATAGGGGGAATTACGCGAACACCGGGGAGCTGTTTTTT.

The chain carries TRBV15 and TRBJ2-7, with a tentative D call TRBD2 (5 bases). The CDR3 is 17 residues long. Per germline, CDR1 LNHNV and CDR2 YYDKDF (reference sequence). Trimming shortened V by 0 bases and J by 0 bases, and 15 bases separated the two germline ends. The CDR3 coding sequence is TGTGCCACCAGCAGAGATATATCGGACTTGAGCTCCTACGAGCAGTACTTC. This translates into CATSRDISDLSSYEQYF.

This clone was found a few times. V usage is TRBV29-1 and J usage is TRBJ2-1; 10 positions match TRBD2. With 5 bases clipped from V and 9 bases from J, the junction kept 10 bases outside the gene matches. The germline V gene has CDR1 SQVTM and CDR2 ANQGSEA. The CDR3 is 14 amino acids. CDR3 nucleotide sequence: TGCAGCGTTCGAGCTAGCGGGAGTCGGGGTGAGCAGTTCTTC. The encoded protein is CSVRASGSRGEQFF.

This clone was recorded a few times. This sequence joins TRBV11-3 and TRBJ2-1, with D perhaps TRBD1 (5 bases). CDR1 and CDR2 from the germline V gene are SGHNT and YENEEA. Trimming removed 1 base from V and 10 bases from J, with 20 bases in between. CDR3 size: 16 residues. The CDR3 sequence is CASSLGQAGWGREQFF. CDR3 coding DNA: TGTGCCAGCAGCTTAGGCCAGGCAGGGTGGGGTAGGGAGCAGTTCTTC.

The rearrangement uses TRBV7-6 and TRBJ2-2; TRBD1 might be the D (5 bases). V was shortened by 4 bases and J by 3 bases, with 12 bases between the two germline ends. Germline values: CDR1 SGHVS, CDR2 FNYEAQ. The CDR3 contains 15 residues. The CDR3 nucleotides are TGTGCCAGCAGCTCGCCCACAGGTTACACCGGGGAGCTGTTTTTT. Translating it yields CASSSPTGYTGELFF.

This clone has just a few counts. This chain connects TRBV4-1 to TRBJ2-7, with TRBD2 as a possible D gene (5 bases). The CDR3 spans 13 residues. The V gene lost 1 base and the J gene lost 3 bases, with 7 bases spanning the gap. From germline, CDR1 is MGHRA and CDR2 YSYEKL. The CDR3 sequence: CASSQVGIYEQYF. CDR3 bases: TGCGCCAGCAGCCAAGTCGGGATCTACGAGCAGTACTTC.

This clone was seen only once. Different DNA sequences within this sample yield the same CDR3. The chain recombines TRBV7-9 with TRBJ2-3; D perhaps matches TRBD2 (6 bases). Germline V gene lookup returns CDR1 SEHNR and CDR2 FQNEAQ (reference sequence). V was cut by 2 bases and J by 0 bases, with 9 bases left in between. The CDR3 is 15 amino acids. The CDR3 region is CASSLSGLSTDTQYF. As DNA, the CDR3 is TGTGCCAGCAGCTTATCGGGACTCAGCACAGATACGCAGTATTTT.

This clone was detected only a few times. The CDR3 loop is CASSVGQGAFQPQHF. For the CDR3, the DNA is TGTGCCAGCAGCGTAGGGCAGGGGGCTTTTCAGCCCCAGCATTTT. This chain joins TRBV9 and TRBJ1-5, with 8 nucleotides matching TRBD1. In germline, CDR1 is SGDLS, CDR2 YYNGEE. The CDR3 is made up of 15 amino acids. The V gene end was trimmed by 0 bases and the J gene end by 6 bases; junction bases not matched to a gene: 5.

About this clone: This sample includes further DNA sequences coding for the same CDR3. CDR3 in DNA: TGTGCCAGCAGCCCTGGACAGCGGGAGACCCAGTACTTC. This sequence encodes CASSPGQRETQYF. V and J are TRBV7-2 and TRBJ2-5; D perhaps matches TRBD1 (6 bases). Germline CDR1 SGHTA, CDR2 FQGNSA. The CDR3 covers 13 residues. V was trimmed by 5 bases and J by 5 bases, leaving 12 bases between them. Drawing the rest from reference TRBV7-2 and TRBJ2-5, the complete variable domain is GAGVSQSPSNKVTEKGKDVELRCDPISGHTALYWYRQSLGQGLEFLIYFQGNSAPDKSGLPSDRFSAERTGGSVSTLTIQRTQQEDSAVYLCASSPGQRETQYFGPGTRLLVL.

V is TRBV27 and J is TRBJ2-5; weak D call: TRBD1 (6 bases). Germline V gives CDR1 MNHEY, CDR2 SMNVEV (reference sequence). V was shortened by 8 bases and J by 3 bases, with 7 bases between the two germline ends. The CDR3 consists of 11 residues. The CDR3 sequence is CASGTKETQYF. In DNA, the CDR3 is TGTGCCAGCGGGACAAAAGAGACCCAGTACTTC.

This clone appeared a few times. The CDR3 nucleotides read TGCGCCAGCAGCCAACCTAGCGGGCGATATACGCAGTATTTT. It translates to CASSQPSGRYTQYF. The rearrangement links TRBV4-1 to TRBJ2-3, with 8 bases identical to TRBD2. V was pared by 2 bases and J by 7 bases, with 5 bases of the junction left unmatched. The CDR3 has 14 residues. The germline V gene has CDR1 MGHRA and CDR2 YSYEKL.

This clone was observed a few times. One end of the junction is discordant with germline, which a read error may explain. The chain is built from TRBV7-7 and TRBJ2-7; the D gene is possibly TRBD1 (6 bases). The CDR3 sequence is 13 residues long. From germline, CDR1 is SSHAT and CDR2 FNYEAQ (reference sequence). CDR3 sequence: CASSLAGVNEQYF. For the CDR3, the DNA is TGTGCTAGCAGCTTGGCAGGGGTCAACGAGCAGTACTTC.

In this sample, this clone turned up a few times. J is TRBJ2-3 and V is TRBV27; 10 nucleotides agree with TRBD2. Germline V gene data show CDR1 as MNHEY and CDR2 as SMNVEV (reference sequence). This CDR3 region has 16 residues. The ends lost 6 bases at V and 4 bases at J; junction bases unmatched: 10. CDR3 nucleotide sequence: TGTGCCAGCAGAAGCTGGAGCGGGAGGGGGTCAGATACGCAGTATTTT. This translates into CASRSWSGRGSDTQYF.

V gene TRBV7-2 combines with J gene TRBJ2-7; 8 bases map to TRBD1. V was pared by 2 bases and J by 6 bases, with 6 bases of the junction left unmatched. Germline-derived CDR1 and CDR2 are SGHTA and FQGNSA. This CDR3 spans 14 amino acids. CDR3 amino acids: CASSLFTDRVEQYF. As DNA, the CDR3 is TGTGCCAGCAGCTTATTCACGGACAGGGTCGAGCAGTACTTC.

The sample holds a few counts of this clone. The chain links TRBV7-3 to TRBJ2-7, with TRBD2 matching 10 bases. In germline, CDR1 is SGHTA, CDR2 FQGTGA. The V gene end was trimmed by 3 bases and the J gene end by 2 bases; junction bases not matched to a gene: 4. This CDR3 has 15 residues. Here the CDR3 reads CASSFGLADTYEQYF. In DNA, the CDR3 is TGTGCCAGCAGCTTTGGACTAGCGGACACCTACGAGCAGTACTTC. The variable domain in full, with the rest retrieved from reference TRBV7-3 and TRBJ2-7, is GAGVSQTPSNKVTEKGKYVELRCDPISGHTALYWYRQSLGQGPEFLIYFQGTGAADDSGLPNDRFFAVRPEGSVSTLKIQRTERGDSAVYLCASSFGLADTYEQYFGPGTRLTVT.